This passage covers 26 T cell receptor beta chains from one sample sequenced in a study of blood T cell repertoires in COVID-19. The assay was immunoSEQ multiplex PCR, and TCRdb's table has in-frame clones only and misses some. The sample has approximately 280,000 clones; less than 85% are singletons. Sequencing was performed on peripheral blood. These receptors were collected from a human donor with COVID-19, enrolled during active disease. The donor label of this sample is uncertain.

Only one count was recorded for this clone. The chain has TRBV9 and TRBJ2-1, with TRBD2 identical over 8 bases. The CDR3 has 13 residues. With V trimmed by 0 bases and J by 8 bases, 1 base remained unmatched. The germline V gene has CDR1 SGDLS and CDR2 YYNGEE. CDR3 region: CASSVALADEQFF. The CDR3 nucleotides are TGTGCCAGCAGCGTAGCACTAGCGGATGAGCAGTTCTTC.

The V call is TRBV11-1, the J call TRBJ2-4; no definite D call. V was shortened by 5 bases and J by 9 bases, with 17 bases between the two germline ends. CDR1 is SGHAT and CDR2 is FQDESV in the germline V gene (reference sequence). CDR3 length equals 14 residues. CDR3 coding DNA: TGTGCCAGCAGCCCTTCAACCCCCGCAGGCATTCAGTACTTC. Translation gives CASSPSTPAGIQYF.

V gene TRBV19 combines with J gene TRBJ2-3; D call uncertain. The CDR3 has 14 residues. The germline V gene has CDR1 LNHDA and CDR2 SQIVND (reference sequence). The ends were cut back, 4 bases at V and 1 base at J, with 9 bases in the middle. CDR3 sequence (DNA): TGTGCCAGTAGTAGAGGCCGGGGCACAGATACGCAGTATTTT. Its protein is CASSRGRGTDTQYF. Full variable domain (rest looked up from reference TRBV19 and TRBJ2-3): DGGITQSPKYLFRKEGQNVTLSCEQNLNHDAMYWYRQDPGQGLRLIYYSQIVNDFQKGDIAEGYSVSREKKESFPLTVTSAQKNPTAFYLCASSRGRGTDTQYFGPGTRLTVL.

The J gene is TRBJ2-3, the V gene TRBV11-3, with a tentative D call TRBD2 (7 bases). The ends were cut back, 5 bases at V and 6 bases at J, with 24 bases in the middle. The germline V gene encodes CDR1 SGHNT and CDR2 YENEEA. The CDR3 is made up of 17 amino acids. The CDR3 coding sequence is TGTGCCAGCAGCCCTATGGTTGGGGGGGCGGCCTTTGATACGCAGTATTTT. It translates to CASSPMVGGAAFDTQYF.

The rearrangement joins TRBV30 to TRBJ2-2; TRBD2 aligns across 15 bases. This CDR3 spans 14 amino acids. Looked up from germline, CDR1 is GTSNPN and CDR2 is SVGIG (reference sequence). Here the CDR3 reads CVLRTSGRAGELFF. The CDR3 DNA reads as TGTGTCCTAAGGACTAGCGGGAGGGCCGGGGAGCTGTTTTTT. Variable domain in full (rest from reference TRBV30 and TRBJ2-2): SQTIHQWPATLVQPVGSPLSLECTVEGTSNPNLYWYRQAAGRGLQLLFYSVGIGQISSEVPQNLSASRPQDRQFILSSKKLLLSDSGFYLCVLRTSGRAGELFFGEGSRLTVL.

This chain uses TRBV2 with TRBJ2-3; TRBD2 might be the D (5 bases). Trimming took 4 bases from V and 0 from J, leaving 8 bases between them. There are 14 residues in the CDR3. The V gene's germline CDR1 is SNHLY and CDR2 FYNNEI. The CDR3 protein is CASSVRDSTDTQYF. Here the CDR3 DNA reads TGTGCCAGCAGTGTCCGGGATAGCACAGATACGCAGTATTTT.

The chain uses TRBV4-2 and TRBJ1-1, with a tentative D call TRBD1 (5 bases). Germline-derived CDR1 and CDR2 are LGHNA and YNFKEQ. Trimming stripped 1 base from V and 4 bases from J, with 10 bases between. The CDR3 consists of 14 residues. The chain's CDR3 is CASSQGRGSTEAFF. The CDR3 nucleotides read TGTGCCAGCAGCCAAGGCCGGGGGAGCACTGAAGCTTTCTTT.

The chain joins TRBV25-1 to TRBJ1-2; 7 bases agree with TRBD1. The CDR3 spans 14 residues. Germline lookup yields CDR1 MGHDK and CDR2 SYGVNS. The ends lost 3 bases at V and 5 bases at J; junction bases unmatched: 6. The CDR3 loop reads CASSDRTGSYGYTF. The CDR3 region has the DNA TGTGCCAGCAGTGACCGGACAGGCTCATATGGCTACACCTTC.

The chain couples TRBV18 to TRBJ2-1; 10 nucleotides match TRBD2. The CDR3 is 15 residues long. Per germline, CDR1 KGHSH and CDR2 LQKENI. Unmatched junction bases numbered 7, after V lost 4 bases and J lost 7 bases. For the CDR3, the DNA is TGTGCCAGCTCACAGACCGGGACTAGCGTAAATGAGCAGTTCTTC. Translation: CASSQTGTSVNEQFF.

This clone was recorded a few times. The genes are TRBV2 and TRBJ2-5; 7 bases line up with TRBD2. This CDR3 region has 15 residues. Germline V gene data show CDR1 as SNHLY and CDR2 as FYNNEI. Trimming cost V 4 bases and J 0 bases; bases outside gene matches: 5. For the CDR3, the DNA is TGTGCCAGCAGTGGGGGCCTAGCGGACCAAGAGACCCAGTACTTC. It encodes CASSGGLADQETQYF.

This chain connects TRBV4-1 to TRBJ1-6, with D perhaps matching TRBD1 (5 bases). V shed 0 bases and J shed 1 base, with 13 bases lying between them. CDR3 length: 18 amino acids. Germline V gives CDR1 MGHRA, CDR2 YSYEKL. CDR3 amino acids: CASSQDENRGSYNSPLHF. Here the CDR3 DNA reads TGCGCCAGCAGCCAAGATGAAAATCGGGGGTCCTATAATTCACCCCTCCACTTT.

In nucleotides, the CDR3 is TGTGCCAGCAGCTCGCAGGGTCGTATGAGCTATGGCTACACCTTC. Translating it yields CASSSQGRMSYGYTF. The chain couples TRBV7-3 to TRBJ1-2; TRBD1 might be the D (5 bases). The CDR3 totals 15 residues. Trimming removed 4 bases at V and 4 bases at J, with 16 bases between. Germline V gene sequence: CDR1 SGHTA, CDR2 FQGTGA.

This clone was observed once. V gene TRBV7-6 combines with J gene TRBJ2-3; 16 bases map to TRBD2. With 1 base clipped from V and 4 bases from J, the junction kept 14 bases outside the gene matches. This CDR3 is 21 amino acids long. CDR1 and CDR2 (germline): SGHVS, FNYEAQ. The CDR3: CASSLVFGGTSGRADADTQYF. CDR3 in DNA: TGTGCCAGCAGCTTAGTATTTGGAGGGACTAGCGGGAGGGCCGACGCAGATACGCAGTATTTT.

The chain uses TRBV10-2 and TRBJ1-5; D might be TRBD1 (5 bases). V was trimmed by 5 bases and J by 6 bases, leaving 14 bases between them. CDR1 is WSHSY, CDR2 SAAADI, per germline. The CDR3 runs to 14 residues. The CDR3 here is CASSKTDLGQPQHF. The CDR3, as DNA: TGCGCCAGCAGTAAGACAGACCTAGGTCAGCCCCAGCATTTT.

V is TRBV18 and J is TRBJ1-2; 12 positions match TRBD1. V lost 1 base to trimming and J lost 10 bases; unmatched junction nucleotides: 7. The CDR3 spans 15 residues. CDR1 and CDR2 (germline): KGHSH, LQKENI. CDR3 nucleotide sequence: TGTGCCAGCTCACCACTGAAGGGGACAGGGGGCGACTACACCTTC. Amino acids: CASSPLKGTGGDYTF.

The gene calls are TRBV6-5 and TRBJ1-6, with 7 bases fitting TRBD1. Germline-derived CDR1 and CDR2 are MNHEY and SVGAGI. The CDR3 contains 15 residues. Trimming at V came to 3 bases and at J to 3 bases, leaving 2 bases not matched to a gene. The CDR3 DNA is TGTGCCAGCAGTTATCGGACAGGCTATAATTCACCCCTCCACTTT. It encodes CASSYRTGYNSPLHF.

The rearrangement joins TRBV6-5 to TRBJ2-2; 7 bases are a match to TRBD2. This CDR3 region has 14 residues. The V segment lost 6 bases and the J segment 3 bases; nucleotides outside the gene matches: 4. The germline CDR1 and CDR2 sequences are MNHEY and SVGAGI. The DNA of the CDR3 is TGTGCCAGCAGCCGCCGGGGGGACACCGGGGAGCTGTTTTTT. Translation gives CASSRRGDTGELFF.

The chain couples TRBV6-2 or TRBV6-3 to TRBJ1-2, with D tentatively TRBD1 (6 bases). V was clipped by 2 bases and J by 7 bases, with 14 bases between them. Germline lookup yields CDR1 MNHEY and CDR2 SVGEGT. This CDR3 contains 14 residues. CDR3 amino acids: CASSYPGHVSGYTF. Written as DNA, the CDR3 is TGTGCCAGCAGTTACCCGGGACACGTCTCTGGCTACACCTTC.

The chain uses TRBV9 and TRBJ2-2; D uncertain. Trimming stripped 4 bases from V and 6 bases from J, with 7 bases between. The V gene's germline CDR1 is SGDLS and CDR2 YYNGEE. This CDR3 contains 12 residues. The CDR3 here is CASSQLAGELFF. The CDR3 DNA reads TGTGCCAGCAGCCAACTCGCCGGGGAGCTGTTTTTT.

The chain links TRBV11-2 to TRBJ1-1; TRBD1 aligns across 7 bases. The CDR3 is 18 residues long. V shed 3 bases and J 1 base; nucleotides not matched to a gene: 14. Germline V CDR1 and CDR2: SGHAT, FQNNGV. The CDR3 DNA follows: TGTGCCAGCAGCTTCCGATTAGGGACAGTGGGTTCGAACACTGAAGCTTTCTTT. As protein: CASSFRLGTVGSNTEAFF.

This chain uses TRBV29-1 with TRBJ1-1; 7 nucleotides agree with TRBD1. CDR1 is SQVTM and CDR2 is ANQGSEA in the germline V gene. Germline trimming cut 7 bases from V and 1 base from J; bases unmatched to any gene: 9. The CDR3 is made up of 14 amino acids. For the CDR3, the DNA is TGCAGCGCCCGGTCACAGGGGACGAACACTGAAGCTTTCTTT. Its translation is CSARSQGTNTEAFF.

The J gene is TRBJ2-7, the V gene TRBV28; TRBD1 might be the D (6 bases). Trimming pared 4 bases from V and 9 bases from J, leaving 19 bases between. Germline V lookup: CDR1 MDHEN, CDR2 SYDVKM. CDR3 length: 14 amino acids. CDR3 nucleotide sequence: TGTGCCAGCAGTTGGGGACCGGGGACACCCGGGCAGTACTTC. It yields the protein CASSWGPGTPGQYF.

This rearrangement joins TRBV30 to TRBJ1-6; maybe TRBD1 (5 bases). Germline CDR1 GTSNPN, CDR2 SVGIG (reference sequence). V dropped 4 bases and J dropped 8 bases, with 24 bases sitting between them. The CDR3 has 17 amino acids. In DNA, the CDR3 is TGTGCCTGGACCATTCCGGGACGGGGAGGCCTGGATTCACCCCTCCACTTT. Residues: CAWTIPGRGGLDSPLHF.

This chain joins TRBV11-3 and TRBJ2-7; 9 bases map to TRBD1. From germline, CDR1 is SGHNT and CDR2 YENEEA. The CDR3 spans 14 residues. With V trimmed by 5 bases and J by 5 bases, 7 bases remained unmatched. The CDR3 loop is CASSLNRGQDEQYF. CDR3 nucleotides: TGTGCCAGCAGCCTCAACAGGGGGCAGGACGAGCAGTACTTC.

This rearrangement joins TRBV10-3 to TRBJ2-1; D perhaps matches TRBD1 (6 bases). Germline CDR1 and CDR2: ENHRY and SYGVKD. The CDR3 extends over 13 amino acids. V lost 0 bases to trimming and J lost 8 bases, with 8 bases between them. In nucleotides, the CDR3 is TGTGCCATCAGTGAGTCGGGGGCGGATGAGCAGTTCTTC. Translated, it gives CAISESGADEQFF.

The chain joins TRBV4-3 to TRBJ2-3; D may be TRBD2 (5 bases). Trimming shortened V by 0 bases and J by 2 bases, and 15 bases separated the two germline ends. Germline CDR1 and CDR2: LGHNA and YSLEER. The CDR3 is 17 residues long. The CDR3 nucleotides read TGCGCCAGCAGCCAAGATCATCTAGCAGACTTCACAGATACGCAGTATTTT. It yields the protein CASSQDHLADFTDTQYF.